These 18 T cell receptor beta chains share one sample of origin, sequenced in a study of blood T cell repertoires in COVID-19 (dated by TCRdb to the early 2020s). The method was the immunoSEQ multiplex PCR assay. The clones in this table, taken by TCRdb from immuneACCESS, are in-frame only. Not every clone is retained; where verified, under half of the shortfall comes from an unresolved V gene, and the cause of the rest is unknown. This sample has 280,000 or so clones in its table, and more than 70% of those were observed once. Jointly, the top ten make up 5.5% to 8.5% of the sample. Sequencing was performed on peripheral blood. The receptors come from a woman in her twenties or thirties who had recovered from COVID-19.

The chain is built from TRBV7-8 and TRBJ2-1; 9 bases fit TRBD1. The CDR3 is 17 residues long. Per germline, CDR1 SGHVS and CDR2 FQNEAQ. V was pared by 0 bases and J by 6 bases, with 9 bases of the junction left unmatched. CDR3 sequence (DNA): TGTGCCAGCAGCTTAGCGCTAGGGACAGGGATCCGCAATGAGCAGTTCTTC. As protein: CASSLALGTGIRNEQFF.

The V and J genes are TRBV12-3 or TRBV12-4 and TRBJ2-3, with 8 bases identical to TRBD2. V was clipped by 6 bases and J by 7 bases; unmatched bases: 6. The CDR3 has 13 amino acids. The CDR3 protein is CASSRGLAYTQYF. As DNA, the CDR3 is TGTGCCAGCAGCCGCGGACTAGCCTATACGCAGTATTTT.

Only one count was recorded for this clone. The V gene is TRBV19, the J gene TRBJ1-1, with 9 bases matching TRBD1. Germline values: CDR1 LNHDA, CDR2 SQIVND (reference sequence). The length of the CDR3 is 14 residues. V lost 8 bases, J lost 5 bases, and 9 bases stayed unmatched. The CDR3, as DNA: TGTGCCAGTCCTCAGACAGGGGGAGAGACTGAAGCTTTCTTT. Encoded protein: CASPQTGGETEAFF.

The V gene is TRBV7-2, the J gene TRBJ2-3; 10 bases match TRBD2. The CDR3 has 15 amino acids. CDR1 is SGHTA and CDR2 is FQGNSA in the germline V gene. Trimming took 5 bases from V and 1 from J; bases not matched to a gene: 3. CDR3 amino acids: CASSGSGGGTDTQYF. CDR3 DNA sequence: TGTGCCAGCAGCGGCAGCGGGGGGGGCACAGATACGCAGTATTTT.

This chain links TRBV20-1 with TRBJ2-3; 15 bases align to TRBD2. Germline CDR1 and CDR2: DFQATT and SNEGSKA (reference sequence). This CDR3 has 16 amino acids. After removal of 3 bases from V and 6 bases from J, the junction contained 7 bases not matched to a gene. The CDR3 protein is CSASRGTSGGSDTQYF. CDR3 nucleotides: TGCAGTGCTAGTAGGGGGACTAGCGGGGGGTCCGATACGCAGTATTTT.

The chain carries TRBV6-5 and TRBJ1-2, with TRBD1 matching over 7 bases. Germline V gene lookup returns CDR1 MNHEY and CDR2 SVGAGI. This CDR3 is built from 13 residues. Trimming cost V 8 bases and J 1 base; bases outside gene matches: 4. The CDR3 protein is CASRDSFNYGYTF. As DNA, the CDR3 is TGTGCCAGCCGGGACAGCTTTAACTATGGCTACACCTTC.

The chain employs TRBV30 and TRBJ1-2, with D perhaps TRBD1 (6 bases). This CDR3 region has 15 residues. Germline lookup yields CDR1 GTSNPN and CDR2 SVGIG (reference sequence). The V and J ends lost 0 bases and 4 bases respectively, with 15 bases between them. The CDR3 loop is CAWSVVLGGGYGYTF. The CDR3 DNA reads TGTGCCTGGAGTGTTGTCCTAGGGGGGGGCTATGGCTACACCTTC.

The chain couples TRBV7-8 to TRBJ1-5; 7 positions match TRBD1. The V gene's germline CDR1 is SGHVS and CDR2 FQNEAQ. Losses at the gene ends were 5 bases for V and 9 bases for J; bases not matched to a gene: 16. The CDR3 is 16 residues long. The DNA of the CDR3 is TGTGCCAGCAGCGAAATCAGACAGGGCGGGAAGAGGCCCCAGCATTTT. This encodes CASSEIRQGGKRPQHF.

The J gene is TRBJ1-2, the V gene TRBV12-3 or TRBV12-4; D unresolved. The V gene lost 3 bases and the J gene lost 6 bases, with 11 bases spanning the gap. The CDR3 contains 13 residues. The chain's CDR3 is CASSFATLDGYTF. The CDR3 nucleotides read TGTGCCAGCAGTTTTGCGACTCTGGATGGCTACACCTTC.

This clone was recorded a few times. The chain combines TRBV28 with TRBJ2-7; TRBD1 aligns across 9 bases. This CDR3 has 14 amino acids. Germline loops: CDR1 MDHEN, CDR2 SYDVKM. V gave up 8 bases and J gave up 4 bases; unmatched junction bases: 9. The CDR3 protein is CASYGTGGPYEQYF. The CDR3 coding sequence is TGTGCCAGCTACGGAACAGGGGGCCCTTACGAGCAGTACTTC.

The chain employs TRBV11-2 and TRBJ2-7; D may be TRBD1 (5 bases). This CDR3 is built from 13 residues. V gave up 5 bases and J gave up 1 base, with 9 bases separating them. Germline CDR1 SGHAT, CDR2 FQNNGV. The CDR3 region has the DNA TGTGCCAGCAGCCCCGGACATTCCTACGAGCAGTACTTC. Protein: CASSPGHSYEQYF.

The chain has TRBV15 and TRBJ1-1, with D unclear. This CDR3 is built from 14 residues. The germline CDR1 and CDR2 sequences are LNHNV and YYDKDF (reference sequence). Between the trimmed V and J ends, which lost 2 bases and 4 bases, there was a span of 11 bases. The CDR3 loop reads CATSRNTGGTEAFF. The CDR3 DNA follows: TGTGCCACCAGCAGAAACACCGGCGGCACTGAAGCTTTCTTT.

The CDR3 loop is CASRPQTGLNTEAFF. In DNA form, the CDR3 reads TGTGCCAGCAGGCCCCAGACAGGGTTGAACACTGAAGCTTTCTTT. The gene calls are TRBV27 and TRBJ1-1; 7 nucleotides match TRBD1. V lost 6 bases to trimming and J lost 0 bases; unmatched junction nucleotides: 7. Germline V CDR1 and CDR2: MNHEY, SMNVEV (reference sequence). The CDR3 covers 15 residues.

This clone was detected only once. This rearrangement joins TRBV2 to TRBJ1-4; D is uncertain. Germline V CDR1 and CDR2: SNHLY, FYNNEI. CDR3 length equals 13 residues. Between the trimmed V and J ends, which lost 4 bases and 10 bases, there was a span of 13 bases. CDR3 in amino acids: CASSVGSRGKLFF. The CDR3 region has the DNA TGTGCCAGCAGTGTAGGGTCCCGGGGAAAACTGTTTTTT.

Notes on this clone: Other DNA sequences of this sample code for an identical CDR3. V gene TRBV9 combines with J gene TRBJ1-2; 10 positions agree with TRBD1. The length of the CDR3 is 13 residues. V was pared by 2 bases and J by 8 bases, with 3 bases of the junction left unmatched. In germline, CDR1 is SGDLS, CDR2 YYNGEE. The CDR3 nucleotides are TGTGCCAGCAGCGTCGGGACAGGGGAGGGCTACACCTTC. It encodes CASSVGTGEGYTF.

J is TRBJ2-3 and V is TRBV3-1 (or the pseudogene TRBV3-2), with 7 nucleotides matching TRBD1. Germline assignment: CDR1 LGHDT and CDR2 YNNKEL (reference sequence). The CDR3 runs 17 residues. V lost 0 bases to trimming and J lost 2 bases; unmatched junction nucleotides: 8. The CDR3 is CASSQETRTGDTDTQYF. The CDR3 DNA follows: TGTGCCAGCAGCCAAGAGACTCGGACAGGAGACACAGATACGCAGTATTTT.

The genes are TRBV3-1 (or the pseudogene TRBV3-2) and TRBJ2-2; tentatively, D is TRBD2 (5 bases). The CDR3 has 16 residues. The V end lost 0 bases, the J end lost 0 bases, and 8 bases lay between the germline ends. CDR1 is LGHDT, CDR2 YNNKEL, per germline (reference sequence). Written as DNA, the CDR3 is TGTGCCAGCAGCCAAGAGCCCGGGACGAACACCGGGGAGCTGTTTTTT. Translation: CASSQEPGTNTGELFF.

This rearrangement joins TRBV2 to TRBJ2-3; tentative D call: TRBD1 (5 bases). Germline lookup yields CDR1 SNHLY and CDR2 FYNNEI. This CDR3 has 17 amino acids. V was pared by 7 bases and J by 4 bases, with 24 bases between. Here the CDR3 reads CASKAPPTVFRADTQYF. DNA for the CDR3: TGTGCCAGCAAGGCCCCTCCGACAGTATTTCGGGCAGATACGCAGTATTTT.